This T cell receptor beta chain was observed in a study of blood T cell repertoires in COVID-19. Across the whole study: PBMCs, B-cell-depleted T cells, or T cells provided the cDNA or gDNA that made up the material.

TCRdb's copy holds only in-frame clones and misses some; the assay was immunoSEQ multiplex PCR. This sample has roughly 380,000 clones, with roughly 84% found just once. The receptor was derived from a woman aged 30 to 39 who had recovered from COVID-19. Sequencing was carried out using PBMCs or T cells enriched from blood (not recorded which).

The CDR3: CASSVDGRSGSYNEQFF. For the CDR3, the DNA is TGTGCCAGCAGCGTAGATGGGCGGAGCGGCTCCTACAATGAGCAGTTCTTC. The J gene is TRBJ2-1, the V gene TRBV9, with a tentative D call TRBD2 (5 bases). Trimming cost V 0 bases and J 0 bases, with 13 bases left between them. CDR1 and CDR2 (germline): SGDLS, YYNGEE. There are 17 residues in the CDR3.